Listed below are T cell receptor beta chains from one sample, sequenced in a study of long-term antiretroviral therapy in people with HIV. Repertoires were generated with immunoSEQ multiplex PCR, while TCRdb's copy carries only in-frame clones and drops some. The table has about 21,000 clones, almost 85% seen once; the top ten hold about 4.6%. The sample consisted of unsorted PBMCs, taken 0.5 years after starting antiretroviral therapy. These receptor sequences come from a man aged 18 to 35 with HIV. The conserved cysteine and the conserved F or W are not part of the CDR3 here. The D gene is left open where the match is weak. Expanded clones are given a class, and other clones once, few, many or no size at all.

D gene: .
V gene: TRBV28
clone size: few
CDR3 protein: ASKTGQTGTGELF

D gene: .
V gene: TRBV7-6
clone size: .
CDR3 protein: ASGKLRGASTDTQY

D gene: .
V gene: TRBV5-5
clone size: .
CDR3 protein: ASSLEPGGPQPQH

D gene: .
V gene: TRBV19
clone size: .
CDR3 protein: ASSMAPYSNQPQH

D gene: TRBD1
V gene: TRBV4-1
clone size: .
CDR3 protein: ASSHPGQETNRETQY

D gene: .
V gene: TRBV19
clone size: .
CDR3 protein: ASGGGASGNTIY

D gene: .
V gene: TRBV7-2
clone size: .
CDR3 protein: ASSRTALTSNYGYT

D gene: .
V gene: TRBV6-5
clone size: .
CDR3 protein: ASRQDYSNQPQH

D gene: TRBD1
V gene: TRBV5-6
clone size: .
CDR3 protein: ASSLSGTGAFTGELF

D gene: TRBD2
V gene: TRBV7-3
clone size: .
CDR3 protein: ASSPTAGVLYEQY

D gene: .
V gene: TRBV6-1
clone size: .
CDR3 protein: ASTTTLRGDEKLF

D gene: TRBD1
V gene: TRBV12-5
clone size: .
CDR3 protein: ASGLVLGQGVRTEAF

D gene: TRBD2
V gene: TRBV4-1
clone size: .
CDR3 protein: ASSQERPRELRTDTQY

D gene: .
V gene: TRBV7-2
clone size: .
CDR3 protein: ASSLAAGGYNSPLH

D gene: TRBD1
V gene: TRBV6-6
clone size: once
CDR3 protein: AITGQGGYGYT

D gene: .
V gene: TRBV9
clone size: .
CDR3 protein: ASSVGQGGEKLF

D gene: .
V gene: TRBV5-8
clone size: .
CDR3 protein: ASSPAIGDANQPQH

D gene: .
V gene: TRBV4-1
clone size: .
CDR3 protein: ASSSNLYSEEETQY

D gene: .
V gene: TRBV7-3
clone size: .
CDR3 protein: ARSDRTVNTIY

D gene: .
V gene: TRBV18
clone size: .
CDR3 protein: ASSPRSSGVNEQY

D gene: .
V gene: TRBV7-9
clone size: .
CDR3 protein: ASTEQY

D gene: TRBD2
V gene: TRBV6-6
clone size: .
CDR3 protein: ASTLDWAGGRETQY

D gene: TRBD1
V gene: TRBV9
clone size: once
CDR3 protein: ASSTGGGTEAF

D gene: .
V gene: TRBV5-4
clone size: few
CDR3 protein: ASSLSLTYEQY

D gene: .
V gene: TRBV9
clone size: .
CDR3 protein: ASSVQAGAYTDTQY

D gene: .
V gene: TRBV5-6
clone size: .
CDR3 protein: ASSLRGGETQY

D gene: .
V gene: TRBV4-3
clone size: .
CDR3 protein: ASSSHHNEQF

D gene: .
V gene: TRBV7-2
clone size: .
CDR3 protein: ASSYRLGGNEQF

D gene: TRBD1
V gene: TRBV2
clone size: once
CDR3 protein: ASSESARGVTEAF

D gene: .
V gene: TRBV4-2
clone size: once
CDR3 protein: ASSPRGTSTDTQY

D gene: .
V gene: TRBV5-4
clone size: once
CDR3 protein: ASSLTGELGEQY

D gene: .
V gene: TRBV28
clone size: few
CDR3 protein: AVGNQPQH

D gene: .
V gene: TRBV14
clone size: .
CDR3 protein: ASSQDRAARFSEQF

D gene: .
V gene: TRBV18
clone size: .
CDR3 protein: ATYGGIRWTEAF

D gene: .
V gene: TRBV13
clone size: .
CDR3 protein: ASSFGQVRGEQY

D gene: TRBD1
V gene: TRBV2
clone size: few
CDR3 protein: ASIYPGGSYEQY

D gene: .
V gene: TRBV4-1
clone size: .
CDR3 protein: ASSQDRGYLSEQY

D gene: .
V gene: TRBV29-1
clone size: .
CDR3 protein: SVDHGQVTAGVAF

D gene: .
V gene: TRBV29-1
clone size: .
CDR3 protein: SVTGSGANVLT

D gene: TRBD2
V gene: TRBV30
clone size: .
CDR3 protein: AWNAGGTTGELF

D gene: TRBD1
V gene: TRBV5-4
clone size: once
CDR3 protein: ASSSPAGQAGAF

D gene: .
V gene: TRBV7-9
clone size: once
CDR3 protein: ASSLETYRENTEAF

D gene: TRBD1
V gene: TRBV5-4
clone size: .
CDR3 protein: ASSLGQGAYEQF

D gene: TRBD1
V gene: TRBV18
clone size: .
CDR3 protein: ASSPTVDRGYNEQF

D gene: .
V gene: TRBV15
clone size: .
CDR3 protein: ATSRVSNQPQH

D gene: TRBD1
V gene: TRBV27
clone size: .
CDR3 protein: ASLLQGVSGYT

D gene: .
V gene: TRBV28
clone size: .
CDR3 protein: ASSFQGQHEQY

D gene: .
V gene: TRBV4-2
clone size: few
CDR3 protein: ASRLRPHYEQY

D gene: TRBD2
V gene: TRBV4-2
clone size: .
CDR3 protein: ASSHGTSGGLGYEQY

D gene: TRBD1
V gene: TRBV4-1
clone size: .
CDR3 protein: ASSRTQGEQPQH